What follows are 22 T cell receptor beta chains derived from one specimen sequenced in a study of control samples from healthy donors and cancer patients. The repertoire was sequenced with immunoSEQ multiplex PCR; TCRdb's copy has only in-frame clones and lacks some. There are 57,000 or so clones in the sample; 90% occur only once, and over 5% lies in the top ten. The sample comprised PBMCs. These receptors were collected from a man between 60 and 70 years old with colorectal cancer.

The CDR3 DNA reads as TGTGCCAGCAGCTTTAACGCGGGACTAGCGGGGGTAGATACGCAGTATTTT. It yields the protein CASSFNAGLAGVDTQYF. The V and J genes are TRBV11-2 and TRBJ2-3, with 14 bases lining up with TRBD2. The CDR3 runs to 17 residues. Losses at the gene ends were 3 bases for V and 5 bases for J; bases not matched to a gene: 7. Germline CDR1 is SGHAT and CDR2 is FQNNGV. The variable domain in full, with the rest retrieved from reference TRBV11-2 and TRBJ2-3, is EAGVAQSPRYKIIEKRQSVAFWCNPISGHATLYWYQQILGQGPKLLIQFQNNGVVDDSQLPKDRFSAERLKGVDSTLKIQPAKLEDSAVYLCASSFNAGLAGVDTQYFGPGTRLTVL.

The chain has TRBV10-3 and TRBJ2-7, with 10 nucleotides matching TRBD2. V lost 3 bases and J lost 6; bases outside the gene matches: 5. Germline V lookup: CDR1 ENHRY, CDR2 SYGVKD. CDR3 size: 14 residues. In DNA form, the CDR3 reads TGTGCCATCAGTGAAACTAGCGGGGTGGTCGAGCAGTACTTC. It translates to CAISETSGVVEQYF.

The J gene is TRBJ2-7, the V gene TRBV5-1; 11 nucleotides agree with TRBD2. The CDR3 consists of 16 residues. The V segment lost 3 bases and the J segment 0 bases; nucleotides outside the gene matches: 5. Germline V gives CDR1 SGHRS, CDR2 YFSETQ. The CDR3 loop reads CASSSETSGASYEQYF. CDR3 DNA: TGCGCCAGCAGCTCAGAGACTAGCGGGGCCTCCTACGAGCAGTACTTC.

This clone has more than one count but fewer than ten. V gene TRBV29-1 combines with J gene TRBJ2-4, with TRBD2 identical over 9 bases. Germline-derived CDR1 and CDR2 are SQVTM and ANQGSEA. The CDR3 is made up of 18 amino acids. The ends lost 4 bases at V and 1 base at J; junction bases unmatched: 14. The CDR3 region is CSVGRASGGSPAKNIQYF. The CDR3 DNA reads TGCAGCGTTGGCCGGGCAAGCGGGGGGTCTCCGGCCAAAAACATTCAGTACTTC.

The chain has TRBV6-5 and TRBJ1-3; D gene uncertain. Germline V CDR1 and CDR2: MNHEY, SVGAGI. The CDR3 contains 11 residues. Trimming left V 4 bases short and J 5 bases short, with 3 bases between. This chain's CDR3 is CASSFRNTIYF. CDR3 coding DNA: TGTGCCAGCAGTTTTCGAAACACCATATATTTT.

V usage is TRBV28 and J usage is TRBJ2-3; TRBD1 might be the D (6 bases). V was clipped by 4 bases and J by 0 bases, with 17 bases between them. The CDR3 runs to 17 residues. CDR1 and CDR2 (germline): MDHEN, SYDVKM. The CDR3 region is CASSSPRAGESTDTQYF. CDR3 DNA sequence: TGTGCCAGCAGTTCCCCGCGGGCAGGGGAAAGCACAGATACGCAGTATTTT.

CDR3 amino acids: CASSTRGGGSYNEQFF. Here the CDR3 DNA reads TGTGCCAGCAGTACTAGGGGGGGAGGCTCCTACAATGAGCAGTTCTTC. The rearrangement joins TRBV5-6 to TRBJ2-1; D may be TRBD2 (7 bases). Trimming left V 5 bases short and J 0 bases short, with 15 bases between. This CDR3 region has 16 residues. The germline gives CDR1 SGHDT, CDR2 YYEEEE.

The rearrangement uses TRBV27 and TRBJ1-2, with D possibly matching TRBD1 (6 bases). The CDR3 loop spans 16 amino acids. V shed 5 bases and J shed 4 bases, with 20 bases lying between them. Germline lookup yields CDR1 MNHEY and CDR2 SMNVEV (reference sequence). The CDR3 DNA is TGTGCCAGCAGTCAATCGGGGGGGGCGGATGGCTATGGCTACACCTTC. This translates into CASSQSGGADGYGYTF.

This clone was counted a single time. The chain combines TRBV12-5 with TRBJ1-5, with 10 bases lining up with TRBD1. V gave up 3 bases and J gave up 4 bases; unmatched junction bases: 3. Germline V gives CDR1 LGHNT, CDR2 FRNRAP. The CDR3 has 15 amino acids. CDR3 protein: CASGFADRGNQPQHF. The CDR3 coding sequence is TGTGCTAGTGGTTTCGCGGACAGGGGGAATCAGCCCCAGCATTTT.

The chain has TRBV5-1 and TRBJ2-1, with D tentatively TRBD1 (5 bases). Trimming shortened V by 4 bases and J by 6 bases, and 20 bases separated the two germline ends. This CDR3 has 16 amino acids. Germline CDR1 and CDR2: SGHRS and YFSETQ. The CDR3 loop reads CASSPGAITPGNEQFF. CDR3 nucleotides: TGCGCCAGCAGCCCTGGGGCGATAACCCCAGGCAATGAGCAGTTCTTC.

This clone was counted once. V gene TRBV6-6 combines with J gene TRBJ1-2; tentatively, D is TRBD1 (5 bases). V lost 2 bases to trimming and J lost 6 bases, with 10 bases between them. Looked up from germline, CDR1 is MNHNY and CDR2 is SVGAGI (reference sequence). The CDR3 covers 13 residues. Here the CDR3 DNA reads TGTGCCAGCAGTTACCGAGGGGAGGATGGCTACACCTTC. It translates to CASSYRGEDGYTF.

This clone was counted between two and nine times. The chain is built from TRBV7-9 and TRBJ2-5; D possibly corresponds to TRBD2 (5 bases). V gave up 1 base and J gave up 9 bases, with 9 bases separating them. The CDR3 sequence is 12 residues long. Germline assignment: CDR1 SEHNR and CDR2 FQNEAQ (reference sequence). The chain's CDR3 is CASSLETGAQYF. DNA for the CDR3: TGTGCCAGCAGCTTAGAAACCGGGGCCCAGTACTTC.

The CDR3, as DNA: TGTGCCAGCAGCCCCAGGGATTACGAGCAGTACTTC. It is translated as CASSPRDYEQYF. The rearrangement uses TRBV7-8 and TRBJ2-7; D might be TRBD1 (5 bases). This CDR3 comprises 12 residues. In germline, CDR1 is SGHVS, CDR2 FQNEAQ. The V end was cut by 5 bases, the J end by 4 bases, with 9 bases between.

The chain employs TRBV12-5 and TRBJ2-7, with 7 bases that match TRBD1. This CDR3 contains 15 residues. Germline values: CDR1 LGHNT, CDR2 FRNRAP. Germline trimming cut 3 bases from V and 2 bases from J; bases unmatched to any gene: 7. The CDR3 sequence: CASGFPMGTAYEQYF. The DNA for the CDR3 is TGTGCTAGTGGTTTCCCGATGGGGACAGCCTACGAGCAGTACTTC. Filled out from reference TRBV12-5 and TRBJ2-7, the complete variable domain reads DARVTQTPRHKVTEMGQEVTMRCQPILGHNTVFWYRQTMMQGLELLAYFRNRAPLDDSGMPKDRFSAEMPDATLATLKIQPSEPRDSAVYFCASGFPMGTAYEQYFGPGTRLTVT.

The CDR3 sequence is CASLARAGETQYF. CDR3 DNA: TGTGCCAGTCTAGCTCGGGCGGGAGAGACCCAGTACTTC. The gene calls are TRBV7-2 and TRBJ2-5; D may be TRBD2 (5 bases). Germline CDR1 SGHTA, CDR2 FQGNSA. The CDR3 spans 13 residues. V lost 9 bases to trimming and J lost 4 bases, with 15 bases between them.

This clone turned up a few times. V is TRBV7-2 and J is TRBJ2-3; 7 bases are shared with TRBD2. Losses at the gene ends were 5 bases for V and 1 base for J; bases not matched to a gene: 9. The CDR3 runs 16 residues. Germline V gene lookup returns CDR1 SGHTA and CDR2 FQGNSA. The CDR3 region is CASSPKGGARTDTQYF. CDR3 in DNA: TGTGCCAGCAGCCCGAAGGGAGGGGCCCGCACAGATACGCAGTATTTT.

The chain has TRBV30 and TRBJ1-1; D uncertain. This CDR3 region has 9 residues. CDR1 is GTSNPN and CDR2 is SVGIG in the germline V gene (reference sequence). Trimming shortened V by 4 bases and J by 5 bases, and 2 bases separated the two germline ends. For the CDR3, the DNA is TGTGCCTGGAAAACTGAAGCTTTCTTT. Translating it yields CAWKTEAFF.

CDR3 protein: CASSDMGQPGPLHF. The CDR3 nucleotides are TGTGCCAGCAGTGATATGGGACAGCCAGGGCCCCTCCACTTT. V gene TRBV6-1 combines with J gene TRBJ1-6; TRBD1 matches 7 bases. The CDR3 extends over 14 amino acids. The germline gives CDR1 MNHNS, CDR2 SASEGT. The V segment lost 3 bases and the J segment 13 bases; nucleotides outside the gene matches: 9.

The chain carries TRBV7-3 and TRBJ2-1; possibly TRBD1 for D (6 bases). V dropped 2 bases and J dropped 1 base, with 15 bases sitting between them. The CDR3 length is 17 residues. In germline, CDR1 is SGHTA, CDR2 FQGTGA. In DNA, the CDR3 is TGTGCCAGCAGCTTAGGGATGACAGGACCTTCCTACAATGAGCAGTTCTTC. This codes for CASSLGMTGPSYNEQFF.

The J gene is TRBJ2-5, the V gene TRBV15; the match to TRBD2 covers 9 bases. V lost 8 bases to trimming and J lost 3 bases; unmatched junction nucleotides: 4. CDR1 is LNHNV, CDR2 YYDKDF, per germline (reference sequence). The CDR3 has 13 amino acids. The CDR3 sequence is CATRLAGKETQYF. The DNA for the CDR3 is TGTGCCACCCGTCTAGCGGGGAAAGAGACCCAGTACTTC.

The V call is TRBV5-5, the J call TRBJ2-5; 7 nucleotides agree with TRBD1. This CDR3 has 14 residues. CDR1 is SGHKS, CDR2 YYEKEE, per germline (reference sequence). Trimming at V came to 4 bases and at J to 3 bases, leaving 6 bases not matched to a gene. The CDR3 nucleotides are TGTGCCAGCAGCCGGACAGGAAGGGAAGAGACCCAGTACTTC. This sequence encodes CASSRTGREETQYF.

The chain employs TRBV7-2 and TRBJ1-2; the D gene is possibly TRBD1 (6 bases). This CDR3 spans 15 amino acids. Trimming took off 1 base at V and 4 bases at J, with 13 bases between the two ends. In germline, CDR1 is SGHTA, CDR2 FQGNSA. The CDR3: CASSLVGAGTYGYTF. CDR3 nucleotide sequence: TGTGCCAGCAGCTTAGTGGGGGCGGGGACCTATGGCTACACCTTC.